The text below deals with one T cell receptor beta chain. This record belongs to a study of blood T cell repertoires in COVID-19. Across the whole study: PBMCs, B-cell-depleted T cells, or T cells provided the cDNA or gDNA that made up the material.

The CDR3 is 19 residues long. The germline V gene has CDR1 SGHDT and CDR2 YYEEEE. V lost 0 bases, J lost 3 bases, and 17 bases stayed unmatched. The table came from immunoSEQ multiplex PCR; TCRdb's copy has only in-frame clones and leaves some out. This sample has about 90,000 clones, with over 80% found just once. The sequenced sample consisted of peripheral blood. This chain connects TRBV5-6 to TRBJ2-7; 8 bases agree with TRBD1. The sequence was obtained from a human donor with active COVID-19. The donor label of this sample is uncertain. In DNA, the CDR3 is TGTGCCAGCAGCTTGGCCATAGGGCCCCATGGCAGGGGGCTCTACGAGCAGTACTTC. Protein: CASSLAIGPHGRGLYEQYF. Based on the CDR3 plus reference TRBV5-6 and TRBJ2-7, the full variable domain is DAGVTQSPTHLIKTRGQQVTLRCSPKSGHDTVSWYQQALGQGPQFIFQYYEEEERQRGNFPDRFSGHQFPNYSSELNVNALLLGDSALYLCASSLAIGPHGRGLYEQYFGPGTRLTVT.